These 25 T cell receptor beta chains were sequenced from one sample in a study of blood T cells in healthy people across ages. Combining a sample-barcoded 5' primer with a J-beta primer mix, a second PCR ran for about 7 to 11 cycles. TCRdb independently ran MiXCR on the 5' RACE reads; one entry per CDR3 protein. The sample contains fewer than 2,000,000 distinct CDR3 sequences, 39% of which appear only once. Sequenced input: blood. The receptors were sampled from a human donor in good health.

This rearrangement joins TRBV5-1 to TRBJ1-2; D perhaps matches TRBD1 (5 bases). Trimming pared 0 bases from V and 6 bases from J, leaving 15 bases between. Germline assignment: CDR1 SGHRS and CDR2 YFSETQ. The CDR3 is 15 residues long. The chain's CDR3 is CASSLEGRGIDGYTF. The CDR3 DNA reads TGCGCCAGCAGCTTGGAGGGAAGGGGAATCGATGGCTACACCTTC. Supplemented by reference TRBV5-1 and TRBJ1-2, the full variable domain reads KAGVTQTPRYLIKTRGQQVTLSCSPISGHRSVSWYQQTPGQGLQFLFEYFSETQRNKGNFPGRFSGRQFSNSRSEMNVSTLELGDSALYLCASSLEGRGIDGYTFGSGTRLTVV.

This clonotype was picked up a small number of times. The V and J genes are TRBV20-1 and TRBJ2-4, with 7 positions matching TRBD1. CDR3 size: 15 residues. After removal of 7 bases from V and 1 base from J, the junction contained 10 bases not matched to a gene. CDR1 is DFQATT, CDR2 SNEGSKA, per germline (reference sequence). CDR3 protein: CSGDDRASAKNIQYF. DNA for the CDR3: TGCAGTGGGGACGACAGGGCGTCGGCCAAAAACATTCAGTACTTC.

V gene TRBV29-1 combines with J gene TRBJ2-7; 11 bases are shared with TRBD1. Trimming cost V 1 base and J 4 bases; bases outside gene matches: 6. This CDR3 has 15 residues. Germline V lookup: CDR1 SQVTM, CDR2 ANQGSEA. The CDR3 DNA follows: TGCAGCGTTGAAGGGGAGGACAGGGGGCTGTACGAGCAGTACTTC. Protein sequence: CSVEGEDRGLYEQYF.

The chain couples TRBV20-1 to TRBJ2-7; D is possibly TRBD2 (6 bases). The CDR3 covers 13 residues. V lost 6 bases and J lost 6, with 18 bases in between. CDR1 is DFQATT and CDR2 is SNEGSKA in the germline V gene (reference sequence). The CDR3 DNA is TGCAGTGCGGAGGGACTCACCCATCTCGAGCAGTACTTC. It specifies CSAEGLTHLEQYF.

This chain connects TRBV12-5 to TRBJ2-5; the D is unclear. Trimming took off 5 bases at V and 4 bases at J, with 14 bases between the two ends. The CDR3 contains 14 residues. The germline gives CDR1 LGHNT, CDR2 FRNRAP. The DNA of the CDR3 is TGTGCTAGTGGTCCACCACAGCCCTTAGAGACCCAGTACTTC. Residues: CASGPPQPLETQYF.

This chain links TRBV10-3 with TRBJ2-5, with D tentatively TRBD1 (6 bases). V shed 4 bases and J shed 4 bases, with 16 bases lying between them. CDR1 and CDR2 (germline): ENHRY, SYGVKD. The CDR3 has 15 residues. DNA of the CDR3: TGTGCCATCAGTGGGTCGTCCCGGGACATAGAGACCCAGTACTTC. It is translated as CAISGSSRDIETQYF.

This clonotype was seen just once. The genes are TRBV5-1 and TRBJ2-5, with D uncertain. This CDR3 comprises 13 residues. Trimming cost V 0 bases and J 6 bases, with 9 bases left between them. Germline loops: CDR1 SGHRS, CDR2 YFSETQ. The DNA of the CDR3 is TGCGCCAGCAGCTTGGAAGCAGCAAAGACCCAGTACTTC. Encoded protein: CASSLEAAKTQYF.

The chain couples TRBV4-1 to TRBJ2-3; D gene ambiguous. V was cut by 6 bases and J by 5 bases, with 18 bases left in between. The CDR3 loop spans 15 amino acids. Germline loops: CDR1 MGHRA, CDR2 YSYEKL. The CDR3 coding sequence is TGCGCCAGCAGTGAAACGGACCGCCGGCGAGATACGCAGTATTTT. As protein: CASSETDRRRDTQYF.

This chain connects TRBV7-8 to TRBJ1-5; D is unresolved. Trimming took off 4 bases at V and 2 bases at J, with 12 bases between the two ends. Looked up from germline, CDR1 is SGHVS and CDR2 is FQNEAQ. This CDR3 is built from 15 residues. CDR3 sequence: CASSSSGDGNQPQHF. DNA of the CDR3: TGTGCCAGCAGCTCCTCCGGGGATGGCAATCAGCCCCAGCATTTT.

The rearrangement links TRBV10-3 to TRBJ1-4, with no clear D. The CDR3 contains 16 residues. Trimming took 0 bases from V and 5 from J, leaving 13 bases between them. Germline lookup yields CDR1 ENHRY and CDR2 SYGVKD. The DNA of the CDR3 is TGTGCCATCAGTGAGTCCCAATCAAGGTCGAATGAAAAACTGTTTTTT. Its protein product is CAISESQSRSNEKLFF.

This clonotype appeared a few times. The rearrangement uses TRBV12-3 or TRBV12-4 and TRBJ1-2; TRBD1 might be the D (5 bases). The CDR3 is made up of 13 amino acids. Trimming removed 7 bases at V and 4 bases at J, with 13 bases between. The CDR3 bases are TGTGCCAGCATTGAGGGACCGAGCTATGGCTACACCTTC. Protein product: CASIEGPSYGYTF.

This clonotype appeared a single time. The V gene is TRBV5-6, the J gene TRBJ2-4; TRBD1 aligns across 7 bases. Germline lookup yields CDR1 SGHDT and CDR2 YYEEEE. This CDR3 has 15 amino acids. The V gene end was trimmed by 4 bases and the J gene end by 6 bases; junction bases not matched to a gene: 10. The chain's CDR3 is CASSLRGLVGNIQYF. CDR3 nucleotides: TGTGCCAGCAGCCTCAGGGGGTTGGTTGGAAACATTCAGTACTTC.

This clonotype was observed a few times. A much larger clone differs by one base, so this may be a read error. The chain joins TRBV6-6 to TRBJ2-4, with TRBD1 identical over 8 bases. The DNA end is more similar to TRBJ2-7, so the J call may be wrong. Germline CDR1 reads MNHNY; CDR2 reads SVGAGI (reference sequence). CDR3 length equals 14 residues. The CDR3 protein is CTSSGSGGGHEQYF. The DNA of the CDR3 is TGTACCAGCAGTGGCTCAGGGGGCGGACACGAGCAGTACTTC.

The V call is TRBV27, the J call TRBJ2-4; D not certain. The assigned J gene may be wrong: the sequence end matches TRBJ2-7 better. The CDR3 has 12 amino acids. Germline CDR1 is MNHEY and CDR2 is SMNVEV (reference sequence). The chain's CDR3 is CASRTNLYEQYF. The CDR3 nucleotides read TGTGCCAGCAGGACAAACCTATACGAGCAGTACTTC.

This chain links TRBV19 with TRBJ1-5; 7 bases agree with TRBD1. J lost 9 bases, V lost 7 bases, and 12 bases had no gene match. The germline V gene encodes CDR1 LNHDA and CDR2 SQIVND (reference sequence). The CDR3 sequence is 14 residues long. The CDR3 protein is CASTLDRAGRPQHF. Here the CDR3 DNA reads TGTGCCAGTACCCTAGACAGGGCGGGTCGGCCCCAGCATTTT.

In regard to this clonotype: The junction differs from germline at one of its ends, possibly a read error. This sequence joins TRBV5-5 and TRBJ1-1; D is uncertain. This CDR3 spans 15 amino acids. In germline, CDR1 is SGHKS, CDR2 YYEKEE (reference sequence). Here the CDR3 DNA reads TGTGCCAGCAACTTGTTTGTGGCGTTGGGCGCTGAAGCTTTCTTT. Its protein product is CASNLFVALGAEAFF.

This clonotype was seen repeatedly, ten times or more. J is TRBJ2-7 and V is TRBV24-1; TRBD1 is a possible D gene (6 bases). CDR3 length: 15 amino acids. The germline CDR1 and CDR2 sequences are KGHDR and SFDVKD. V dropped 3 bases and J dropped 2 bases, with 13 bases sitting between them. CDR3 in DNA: TGTGCCACCAGTGATCCGCAGGACAGAACCTACGAGCAGTACTTC. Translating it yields CATSDPQDRTYEQYF.

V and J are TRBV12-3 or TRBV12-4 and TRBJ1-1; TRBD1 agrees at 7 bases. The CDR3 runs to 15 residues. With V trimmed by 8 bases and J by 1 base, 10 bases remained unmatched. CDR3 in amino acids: CASSRTGLWNTEAFF. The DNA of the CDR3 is TGTGCCAGCTCTAGGACAGGTCTTTGGAACACTGAAGCTTTCTTT.

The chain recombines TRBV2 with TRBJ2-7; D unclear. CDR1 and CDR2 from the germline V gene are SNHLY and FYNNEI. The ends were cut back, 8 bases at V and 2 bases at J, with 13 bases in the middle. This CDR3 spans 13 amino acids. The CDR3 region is CASDLIGAYEQYF. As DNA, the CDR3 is TGTGCCAGCGACCTTATTGGGGCCTACGAGCAGTACTTC.

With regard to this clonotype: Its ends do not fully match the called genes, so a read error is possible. CDR3: CASSATTGTGTNVLTF. The CDR3 DNA reads TGTGCCAGCAGTGCTACGACAGGGACTGGGACCAACGTCCTGACTTTC. V and J are TRBV27 and TRBJ2-6; perhaps TRBD1 as D (7 bases). Germline values: CDR1 MNHEY, CDR2 SMNVEV (reference sequence). The CDR3 has 16 residues.

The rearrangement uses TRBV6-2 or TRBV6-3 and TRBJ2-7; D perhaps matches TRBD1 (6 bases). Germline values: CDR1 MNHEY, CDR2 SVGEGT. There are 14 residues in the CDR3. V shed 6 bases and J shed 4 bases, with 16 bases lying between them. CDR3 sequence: CASRKGDNYYEQYF. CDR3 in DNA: TGTGCCAGCAGAAAGGGGGACAACTATTACGAGCAGTACTTC.

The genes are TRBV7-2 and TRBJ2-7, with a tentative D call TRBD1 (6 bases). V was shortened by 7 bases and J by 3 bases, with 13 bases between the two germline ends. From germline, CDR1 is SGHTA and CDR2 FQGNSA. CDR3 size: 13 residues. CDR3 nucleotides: TGTGCCAGCAACGACAGGCCTCACTACGAGCAGTACTTC. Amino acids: CASNDRPHYEQYF.

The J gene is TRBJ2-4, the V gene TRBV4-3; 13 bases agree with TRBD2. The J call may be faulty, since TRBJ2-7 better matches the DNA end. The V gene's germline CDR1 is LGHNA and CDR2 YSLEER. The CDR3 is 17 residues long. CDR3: CASSQRLAGGPTYEQYF. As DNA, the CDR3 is TGCGCCAGCAGCCAACGACTAGCGGGGGGCCCCACCTACGAGCAGTACTTC.

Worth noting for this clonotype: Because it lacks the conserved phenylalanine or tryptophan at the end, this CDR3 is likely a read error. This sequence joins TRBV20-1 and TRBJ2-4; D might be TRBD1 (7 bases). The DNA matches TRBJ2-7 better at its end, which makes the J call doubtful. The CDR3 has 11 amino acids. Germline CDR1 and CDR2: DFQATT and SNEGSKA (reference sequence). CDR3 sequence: CSARQGGEQYC. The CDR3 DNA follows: TGCAGTGCTAGACAGGGGGGCGAGCAGTACTGC.

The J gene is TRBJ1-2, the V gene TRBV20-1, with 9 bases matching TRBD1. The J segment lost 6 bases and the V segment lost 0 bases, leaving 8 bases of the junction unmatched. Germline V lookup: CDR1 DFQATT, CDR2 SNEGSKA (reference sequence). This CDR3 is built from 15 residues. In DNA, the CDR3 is TGCAGTGCTAGAGATAACACAGGGGGCGATAATGGCTACACCTTC. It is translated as CSARDNTGGDNGYTF.